The clone carrying this T cell receptor beta chain came up many times. Its antigen is undetermined. The data were obtained in a study of response to subunit inactivated influenza vaccine. TCRdb fed the RT-PCR reads into MiXCR, producing one record per CDR3 protein. The sample carries around 320,000 distinct CDR3 sequences, roughly 20% recorded once. Germline V lookup: CDR1 DFQATT, CDR2 SNEGSKA (reference sequence). The CDR3 is 14 residues long. Points from the study as a whole: New T cells are recruited in small numbers by each seasonal influenza vaccination, according to the authors' suggestion.

The TCR comes from a man between 50 and 69 years old who received an inactivated influenza vaccine. The material was PBMCs from blood, obtained less than 22 months after vaccination. The chain links TRBV20-1 to TRBJ2-5; TRBD1 agrees at 10 bases. CDR3 nucleotide sequence: TGCAGCGCTCCGGGACAGGGGTACCAAGAGACCCAGTACTTC. Encoded protein: CSAPGQGYQETQYF.